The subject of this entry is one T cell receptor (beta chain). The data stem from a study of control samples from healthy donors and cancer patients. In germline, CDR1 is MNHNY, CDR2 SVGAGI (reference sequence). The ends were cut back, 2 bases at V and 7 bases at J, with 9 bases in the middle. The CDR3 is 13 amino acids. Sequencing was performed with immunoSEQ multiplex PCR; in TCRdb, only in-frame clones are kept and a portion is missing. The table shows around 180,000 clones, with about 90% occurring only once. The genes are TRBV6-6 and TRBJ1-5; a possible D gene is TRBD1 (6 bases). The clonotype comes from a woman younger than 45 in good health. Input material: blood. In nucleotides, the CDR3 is TGTGCCAGCAGTTACGGTGGGACACAGCCCCAGCATTTT. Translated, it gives CASSYGGTQPQHF.